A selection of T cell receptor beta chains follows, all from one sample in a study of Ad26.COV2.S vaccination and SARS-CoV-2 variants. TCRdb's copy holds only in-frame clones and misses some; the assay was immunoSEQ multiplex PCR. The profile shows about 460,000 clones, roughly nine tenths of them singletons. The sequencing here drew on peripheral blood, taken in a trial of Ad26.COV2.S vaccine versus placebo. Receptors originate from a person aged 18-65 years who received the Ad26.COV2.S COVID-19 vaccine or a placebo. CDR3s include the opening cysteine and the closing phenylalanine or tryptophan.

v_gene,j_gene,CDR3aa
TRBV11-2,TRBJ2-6,CASSTQSGANVLTF
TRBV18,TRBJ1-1,CASSSTDGNTEAFF
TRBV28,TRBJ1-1,CASSGQEGTEAFF
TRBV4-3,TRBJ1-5,CASSQDVLRPWENQPQHF
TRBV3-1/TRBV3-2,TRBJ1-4,CASSQTGTGAAKLFF
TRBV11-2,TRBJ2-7,CASSLTGGVEQYF
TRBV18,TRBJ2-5,CASSPPGTQQGTQYF
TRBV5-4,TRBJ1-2,CASSLSGFYGYTF
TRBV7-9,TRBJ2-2,CASSSRTGGRTGELFF
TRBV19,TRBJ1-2,CASSSTALGYTF
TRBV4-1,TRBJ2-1,CASSQLAGHNEQFF
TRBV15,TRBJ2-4,CATSRVERYIQYF
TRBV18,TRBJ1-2,CASSPNSGLTNYGYTF
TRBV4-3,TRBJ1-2,CASSQDPDRVFSARGYTF
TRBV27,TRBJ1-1,CASSFSQGARTEAFF
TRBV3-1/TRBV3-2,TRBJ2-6,CASSPPYTDPNVLTF
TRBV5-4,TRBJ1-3,CASSLAGQGVGNTIYF
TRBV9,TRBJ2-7,CASSDGTANEQYF
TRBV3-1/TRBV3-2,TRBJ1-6,CASSHPSQPLHF
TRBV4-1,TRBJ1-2,CASTPGLKRLYGYTF
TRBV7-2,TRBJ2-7,CASSLGGTVSYEQYF
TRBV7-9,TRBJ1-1,CASSLFGQGGTEAFF
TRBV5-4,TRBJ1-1,CASSLGTGSIYTEAFF
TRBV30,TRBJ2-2,CAWSPQSAGELFF
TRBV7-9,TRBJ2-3,CASSPRLANGDTQYF
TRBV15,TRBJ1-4,CATGVGGQRNEKLFF
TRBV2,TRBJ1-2,CASTRQGGYGYTF
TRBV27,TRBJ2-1,CASRTSSYNEQFF
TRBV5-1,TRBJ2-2,CASSFLRTGELFF
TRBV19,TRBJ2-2,CASRGDYGELFF
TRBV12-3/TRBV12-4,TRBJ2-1,CASSFWETEQFF
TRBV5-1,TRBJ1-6,CASRADYNSPLHF
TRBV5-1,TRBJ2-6,CASRAGGRDSGANVLTF
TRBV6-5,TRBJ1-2,CASSRLDREDGYTF
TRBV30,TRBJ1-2,CAWSLGTNYGYTF
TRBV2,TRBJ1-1,CASRNRDALNTEAFF
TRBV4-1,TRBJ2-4,CASSQGPGRAKNIQYF
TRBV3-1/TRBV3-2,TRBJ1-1,CASSQANTEAFF
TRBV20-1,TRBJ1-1,CSAPGPPEAFF
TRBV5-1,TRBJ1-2,CASSLQDFGGYGYTF
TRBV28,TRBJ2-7,CASSLGGTGGYEQYF
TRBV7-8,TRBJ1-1,CASSLDRDNFMNTEAFF
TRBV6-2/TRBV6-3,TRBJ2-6,CASSSSGRSANVLTF
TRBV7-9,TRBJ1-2,CASSLASGDGYTF
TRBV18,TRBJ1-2,CASTPTGNNYGYTF
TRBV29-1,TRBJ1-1,CSVVAWRGTEAFF
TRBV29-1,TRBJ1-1,CSAMDRMNTEAFF
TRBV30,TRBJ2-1,CAWRLNRGPYNEQFF
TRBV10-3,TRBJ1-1,CAIRADGTEAFF
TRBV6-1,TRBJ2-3,CASSEALGGGADTQYF
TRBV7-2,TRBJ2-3,CASSVTGQTSTDTQYF